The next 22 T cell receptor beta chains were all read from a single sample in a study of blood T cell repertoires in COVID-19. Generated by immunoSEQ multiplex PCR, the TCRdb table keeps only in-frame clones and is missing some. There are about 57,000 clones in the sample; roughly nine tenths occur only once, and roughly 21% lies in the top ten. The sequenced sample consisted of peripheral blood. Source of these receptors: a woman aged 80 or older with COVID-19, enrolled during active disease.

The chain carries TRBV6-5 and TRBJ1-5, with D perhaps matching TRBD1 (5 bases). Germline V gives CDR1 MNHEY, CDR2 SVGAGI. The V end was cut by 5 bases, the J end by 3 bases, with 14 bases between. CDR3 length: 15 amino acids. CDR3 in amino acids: CASSPGVGDNQPQHF. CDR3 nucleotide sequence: TGTGCCAGCAGTCCGGGGGTAGGGGACAATCAGCCCCAGCATTTT.

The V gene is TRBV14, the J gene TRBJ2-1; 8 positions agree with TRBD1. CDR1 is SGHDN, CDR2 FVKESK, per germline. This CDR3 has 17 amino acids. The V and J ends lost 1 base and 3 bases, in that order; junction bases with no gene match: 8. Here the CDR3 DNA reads TGTGCCAGCAGCCAAGCGATAGGACAGGGACACTACAATGAGCAGTTCTTC. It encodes CASSQAIGQGHYNEQFF.

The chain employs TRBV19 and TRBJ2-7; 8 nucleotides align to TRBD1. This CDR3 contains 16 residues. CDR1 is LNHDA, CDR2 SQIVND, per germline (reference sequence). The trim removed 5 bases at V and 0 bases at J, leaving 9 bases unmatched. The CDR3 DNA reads TGTGCCAGTAGTGGCTCCGGGACAGGTAGCTCCTACGAGCAGTACTTC. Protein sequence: CASSGSGTGSSYEQYF.

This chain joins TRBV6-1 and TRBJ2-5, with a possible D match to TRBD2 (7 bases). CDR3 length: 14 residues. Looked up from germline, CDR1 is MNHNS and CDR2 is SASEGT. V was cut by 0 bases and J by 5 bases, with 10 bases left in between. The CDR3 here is CASSEAGGAETQYF. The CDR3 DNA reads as TGTGCCAGCAGTGAAGCGGGGGGGGCGGAGACCCAGTACTTC.

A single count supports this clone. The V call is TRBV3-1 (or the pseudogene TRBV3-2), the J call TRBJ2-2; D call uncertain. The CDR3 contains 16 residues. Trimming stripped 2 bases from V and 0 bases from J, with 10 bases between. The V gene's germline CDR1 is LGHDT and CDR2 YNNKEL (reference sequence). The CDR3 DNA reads TGTGCCAGCAGCCAAAATGCAGGATCGAACACCGGGGAGCTGTTTTTT. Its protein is CASSQNAGSNTGELFF.

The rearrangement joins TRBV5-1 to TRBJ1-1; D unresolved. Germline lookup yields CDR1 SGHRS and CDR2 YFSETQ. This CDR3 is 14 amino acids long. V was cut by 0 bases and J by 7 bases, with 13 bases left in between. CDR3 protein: CASSLDPSRGEAFF. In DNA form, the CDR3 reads TGCGCCAGCAGCTTGGACCCCTCACGGGGTGAAGCTTTCTTT.

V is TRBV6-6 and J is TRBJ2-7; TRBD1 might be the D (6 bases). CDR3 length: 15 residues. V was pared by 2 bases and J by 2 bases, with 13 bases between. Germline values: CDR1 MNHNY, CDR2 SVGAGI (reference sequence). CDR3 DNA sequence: TGTGCCAGCAGTTACGGTCAGGGGAAGGCCTACGAGCAGTACTTC. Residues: CASSYGQGKAYEQYF.

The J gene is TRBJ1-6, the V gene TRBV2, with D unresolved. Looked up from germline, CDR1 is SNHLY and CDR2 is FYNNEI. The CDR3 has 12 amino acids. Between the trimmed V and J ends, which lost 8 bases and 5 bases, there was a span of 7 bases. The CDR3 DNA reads TGTGCCAGCGAAGAGGATAATTCACCCCTCCACTTT. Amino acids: CASEEDNSPLHF.

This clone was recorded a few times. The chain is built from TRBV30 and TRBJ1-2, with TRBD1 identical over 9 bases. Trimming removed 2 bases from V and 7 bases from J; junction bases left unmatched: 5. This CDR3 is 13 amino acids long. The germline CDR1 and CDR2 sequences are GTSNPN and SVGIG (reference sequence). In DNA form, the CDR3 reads TGTGCCTGGAGTCCGACAGGGGGAAGTGGCTACACCTTC. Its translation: CAWSPTGGSGYTF.

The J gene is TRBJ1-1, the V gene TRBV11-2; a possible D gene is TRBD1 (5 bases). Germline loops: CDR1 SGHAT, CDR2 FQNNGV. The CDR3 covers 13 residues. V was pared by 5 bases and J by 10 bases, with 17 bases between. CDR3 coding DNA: TGTGCCAGCAGCCCCTCAGGGCTCCGGGCAGCTTTCTTT. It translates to CASSPSGLRAAFF.

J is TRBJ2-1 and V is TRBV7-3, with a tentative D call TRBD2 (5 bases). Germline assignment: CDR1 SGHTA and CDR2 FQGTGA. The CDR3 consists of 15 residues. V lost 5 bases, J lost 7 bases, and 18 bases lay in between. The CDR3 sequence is CASSLPGAEVNEQFF. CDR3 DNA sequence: TGTGCCAGCAGCCTACCAGGCGCGGAGGTAAATGAGCAGTTCTTC.

The CDR3 nucleotides are TGTGCCATCAGTGAGTCGAGCGGGGGGTCATCCACAGATACGCAGTATTTT. Its protein product is CAISESSGGSSTDTQYF. The chain carries TRBV10-3 and TRBJ2-3; 9 nucleotides align to TRBD2. The CDR3 totals 17 residues. Germline assignment: CDR1 ENHRY and CDR2 SYGVKD. Trimming removed 0 bases from V and 2 bases from J; junction bases left unmatched: 6.

The CDR3 nucleotides are TGCGCCAGCAGCTTACAGGTGCTTTCCGACGAGCAGTACTTC. Translation gives CASSLQVLSDEQYF. The V gene is TRBV5-1, the J gene TRBJ2-7, with D possibly being TRBD1 (5 bases). Trimming took off 2 bases at V and 5 bases at J, with 14 bases between the two ends. The CDR3 totals 14 residues. Germline V lookup: CDR1 SGHRS, CDR2 YFSETQ.

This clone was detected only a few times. CDR3 DNA sequence: TGTGCCAGCAGCCAAGAACCACAGGGTGCTGGCGGGGAGCTGTTTTTT. Amino acid sequence: CASSQEPQGAGGELFF. V gene TRBV4-2 combines with J gene TRBJ2-2; D may be TRBD1 (6 bases). This CDR3 has 16 amino acids. The germline V and J ends were trimmed by 0 bases and 7 bases, with 15 bases remaining between them. The V gene's germline CDR1 is LGHNA and CDR2 YNFKEQ.

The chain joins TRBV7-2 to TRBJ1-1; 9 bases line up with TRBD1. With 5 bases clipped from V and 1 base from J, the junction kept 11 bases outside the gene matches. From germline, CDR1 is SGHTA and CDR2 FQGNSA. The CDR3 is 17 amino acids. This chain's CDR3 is CASSRIQGAMGNTEAFF. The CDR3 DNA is TGTGCCAGCAGCAGAATACAGGGGGCGATGGGGAACACTGAAGCTTTCTTT. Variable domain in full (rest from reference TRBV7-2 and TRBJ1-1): GAGVSQSPSNKVTEKGKDVELRCDPISGHTALYWYRQSLGQGLEFLIYFQGNSAPDKSGLPSDRFSAERTGGSVSTLTIQRTQQEDSAVYLCASSRIQGAMGNTEAFFGQGTRLTVV.

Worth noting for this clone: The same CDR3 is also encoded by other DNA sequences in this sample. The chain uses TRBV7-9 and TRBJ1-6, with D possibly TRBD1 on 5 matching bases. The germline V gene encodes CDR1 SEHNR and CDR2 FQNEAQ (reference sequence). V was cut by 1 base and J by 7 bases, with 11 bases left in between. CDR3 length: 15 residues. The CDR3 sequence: CASSLGQGGNSPLHF. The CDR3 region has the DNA TGTGCCAGCAGCTTAGGGCAGGGTGGCAATTCACCCCTCCACTTT.

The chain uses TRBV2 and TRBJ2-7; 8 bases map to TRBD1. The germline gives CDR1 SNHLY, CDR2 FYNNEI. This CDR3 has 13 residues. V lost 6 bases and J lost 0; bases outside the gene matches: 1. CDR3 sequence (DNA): TGTGCCAGCAGACAGGGGGTCTCCTACGAGCAGTACTTC. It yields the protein CASRQGVSYEQYF.

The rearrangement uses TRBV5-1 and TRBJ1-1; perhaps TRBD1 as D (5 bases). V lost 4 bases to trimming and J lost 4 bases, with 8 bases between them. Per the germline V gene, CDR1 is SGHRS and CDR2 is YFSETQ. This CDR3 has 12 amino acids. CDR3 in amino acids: CASSRGGTEAFF. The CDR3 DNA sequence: TGCGCCAGCAGCCGCGGGGGCACTGAAGCTTTCTTT.

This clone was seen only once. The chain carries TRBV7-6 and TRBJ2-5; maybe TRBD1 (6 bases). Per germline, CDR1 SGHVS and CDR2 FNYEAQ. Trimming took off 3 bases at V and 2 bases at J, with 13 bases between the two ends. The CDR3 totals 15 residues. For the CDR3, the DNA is TGTGCCAGCAGCTTTACACAGGGACCTCAAGAGACCCAGTACTTC. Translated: CASSFTQGPQETQYF.

CDR3 protein: CASSETSRGIGELFF. The CDR3 coding sequence is TGTGCCAGCAGTGAGACCTCGAGGGGGATCGGGGAGCTGTTTTTT. V gene TRBV6-1 combines with J gene TRBJ2-2, with D tentatively TRBD1 (6 bases). The CDR3 length is 15 residues. Germline CDR1 MNHNS, CDR2 SASEGT. V shed 3 bases and J shed 7 bases, with 15 bases lying between them.

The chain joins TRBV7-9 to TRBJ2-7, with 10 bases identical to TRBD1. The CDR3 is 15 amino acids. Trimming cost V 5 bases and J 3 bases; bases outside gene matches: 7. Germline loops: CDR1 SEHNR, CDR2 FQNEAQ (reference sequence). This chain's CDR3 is CASSAPGQGFYEQYF. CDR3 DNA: TGTGCCAGCAGCGCCCCGGGACAGGGGTTCTACGAGCAGTACTTC.

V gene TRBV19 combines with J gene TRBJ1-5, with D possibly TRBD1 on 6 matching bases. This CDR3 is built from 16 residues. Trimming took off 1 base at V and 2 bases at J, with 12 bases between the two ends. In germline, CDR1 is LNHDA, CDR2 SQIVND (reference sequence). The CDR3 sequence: CASSIARGVGNQPQHF. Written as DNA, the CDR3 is TGTGCCAGTAGTATAGCCAGGGGAGTAGGCAATCAGCCCCAGCATTTT.